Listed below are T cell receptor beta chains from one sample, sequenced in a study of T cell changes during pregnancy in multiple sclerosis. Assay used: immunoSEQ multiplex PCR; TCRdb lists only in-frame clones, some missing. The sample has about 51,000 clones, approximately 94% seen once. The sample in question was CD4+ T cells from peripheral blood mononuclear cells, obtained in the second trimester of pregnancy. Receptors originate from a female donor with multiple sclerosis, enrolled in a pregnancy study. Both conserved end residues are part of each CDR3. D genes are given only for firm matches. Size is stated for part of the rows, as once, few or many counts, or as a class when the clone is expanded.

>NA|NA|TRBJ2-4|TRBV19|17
TGTGCCAGTAGTACTATGGTCGGCGGTCTAGCCAAAAACATTCAGTACTTC
CASSTMVGGLAKNIQYF
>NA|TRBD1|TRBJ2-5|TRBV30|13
TGTGCCTGGAGTACCGGACAGGGAGAGACCCAGTACTTC
CAWSTGQGETQYF
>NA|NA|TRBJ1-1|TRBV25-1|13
TGTGCCAGCAGCGCCGCGGGGGTAACTGAAGCTTTCTTT
CASSAAGVTEAFF
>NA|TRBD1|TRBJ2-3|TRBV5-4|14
TGTGCCAGCAGCTCCGGACAGGGGACAGATACGCAGTATTTT
CASSSGQGTDTQYF
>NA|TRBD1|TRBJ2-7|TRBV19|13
TGTGCGACTACAGGGGTAGGCCACTACGAGCAGTACTTC
CATTGVGHYEQYF
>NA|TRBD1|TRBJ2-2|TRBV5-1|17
TGCGCCAGCAGCCCCCGGGACAGGGGCACCCTCACCGGGGAGCTGTTTTTT
CASSPRDRGTLTGELFF
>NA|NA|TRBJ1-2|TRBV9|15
TGTGCCAGCAGCCGCCAGTCCCAGGATCCCTATGGCTACACCTTC
CASSRQSQDPYGYTF
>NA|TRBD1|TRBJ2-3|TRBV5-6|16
TGTGCCAGCAGCTTGCCGGGACAGGGGTACGCAGATACGCAGTATTTT
CASSLPGQGYADTQYF
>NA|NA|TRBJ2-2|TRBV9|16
TGTGCCAGCAGCCCCCAACCTGGGGCCCTAGGCGGGGAGCTGTTTTTT
CASSPQPGALGGELFF
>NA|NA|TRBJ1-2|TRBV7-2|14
TGTGCCAGCAGCTTAGTCAGGGGCGCCCATGGCTACACCTTC
CASSLVRGAHGYTF
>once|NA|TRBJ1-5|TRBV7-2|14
TGTGCCAGCCGTATAGCTAATAGCAATCAGCCCCAGCATTTT
CASRIANSNQPQHF
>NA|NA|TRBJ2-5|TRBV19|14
TGTGCCAGTAGTATCCTACCCTCGGGAGAGACCCAGTACTTC
CASSILPSGETQYF
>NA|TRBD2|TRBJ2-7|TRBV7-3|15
TGTGCCAGCAGCTTAGGTCCTAGCGGGAGCTACGAGCAGTACTTC
CASSLGPSGSYEQYF
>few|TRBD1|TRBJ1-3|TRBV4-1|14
TGCGCCAGCAGCCAGACAGGGCCTGGAAACACCATATATTTT
CASSQTGPGNTIYF
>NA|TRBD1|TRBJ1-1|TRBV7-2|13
TGTGCCAGCAGCTCGCAACAGGGGACTGAAGCTTTCTTT
CASSSQQGTEAFF
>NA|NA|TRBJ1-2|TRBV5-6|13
TGTGCCAGCAGCATCAGGGTTGCGGATGGCTACACCTTC
CASSIRVADGYTF
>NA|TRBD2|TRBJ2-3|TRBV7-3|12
TGTGCCAGCAGCCCCCCCGGGGGGGCCCAGTATTTT
CASSPPGGAQYF
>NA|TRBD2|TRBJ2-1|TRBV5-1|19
TGCGCCAGCAGCTTGGCCCCCCCGAGCGGGGGCCGGTTCCACAATGAGCAGTTCTTC
CASSLAPPSGGRFHNEQFF
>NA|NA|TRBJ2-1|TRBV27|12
TGTGCCAGCAGTACCCTGAGCGGAACGCAGTTCTTC
CASSTLSGTQFF
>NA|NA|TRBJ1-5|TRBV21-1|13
TGTGCCAGCAGCAACGGGGTATCTCAGCCCCAGCATTTT
CASSNGVSQPQHF
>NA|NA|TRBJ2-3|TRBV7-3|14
TGTGCCAGCAGAGCGCGGGGTAGCACAGATACGCAGTATTTT
CASRARGSTDTQYF
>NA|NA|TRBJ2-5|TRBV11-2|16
TGTGCCAGCAGCTTAGATCTCCCGACTAGTTTGGAGACCCAGTACTTC
CASSLDLPTSLETQYF
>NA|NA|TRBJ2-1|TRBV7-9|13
TGTGCCAGCAGCTTGGAGGGGAACAATGAGCAGTTCTTC
CASSLEGNNEQFF
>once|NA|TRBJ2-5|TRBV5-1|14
TGCGCCAGCAGCTTAGGACAGTACCAAGAGACCCAGTACTTC
CASSLGQYQETQYF
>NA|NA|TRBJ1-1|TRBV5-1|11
TGCGCCAGCTCTCTAAACACTGAAGCTTTCTTT
CASSLNTEAFF
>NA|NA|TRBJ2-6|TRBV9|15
TGTGCCAGCAGCGTAGCTTACTCTGGGGCCAACGTCCTGACTTTC
CASSVAYSGANVLTF
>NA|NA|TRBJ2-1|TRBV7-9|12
TGTGCCAAAGCAAACCAAGGGGATGAGCAGTTCTTC
CAKANQGDEQFF
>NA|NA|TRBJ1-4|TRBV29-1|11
TGCAGCGCGCGAACTAATGAAAAACTGTTTTTT
CSARTNEKLFF
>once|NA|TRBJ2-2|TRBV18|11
TGTGCCAGCTCAGCGACTCGAGAGCTGTTTTTT
CASSATRELFF
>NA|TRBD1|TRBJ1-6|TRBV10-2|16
TGCGCCAGCAGTAAACGGACAGGGGAAAGAAGGTCACCCCTCCACTTT
CASSKRTGERRSPLHF
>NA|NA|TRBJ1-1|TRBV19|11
TGTGCCTCAGTTGGTTGGAGGGAAGCTTTCTTT
CASVGWREAFF
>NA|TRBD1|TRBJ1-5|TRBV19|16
TGTGCCAGTAGTATGCCGACAGGGGTGGGAAATCAGCCCCAGCATTTT
CASSMPTGVGNQPQHF
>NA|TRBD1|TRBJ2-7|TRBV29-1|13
TGCAGCGTTGTTGGGGACAGAGGGTGGGAGCAGTACTTC
CSVVGDRGWEQYF
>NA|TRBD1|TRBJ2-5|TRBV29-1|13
TGCAGCGTATCCGGGACAGGGCAAGAGACCCAGTACTTC
CSVSGTGQETQYF
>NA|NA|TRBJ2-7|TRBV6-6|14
TGTGCCAGCAGTTACGAGGTCAGCTCCTACGAGCAGTACTTC
CASSYEVSSYEQYF
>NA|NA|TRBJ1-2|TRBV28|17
TGTGCCAGCAGTTCCCCCCAGGGTGGAGGGGCCCCCTATGGCTACACCTTC
CASSSPQGGGAPYGYTF
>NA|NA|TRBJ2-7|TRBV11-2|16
TGTGCCAGCAGCTTAGACGGTGCGGGGACCGGAGGTGAGCAGTACTTC
CASSLDGAGTGGEQYF
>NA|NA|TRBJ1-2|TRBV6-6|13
TGTGCCAGCAGTTATTACAGGGAAGGTGGCTACACCTTC
CASSYYREGGYTF
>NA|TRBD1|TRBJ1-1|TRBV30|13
TGTGCCGGGGGGGGACAGGGGTCCACTGAAGCTTTCTTT
CAGGGQGSTEAFF
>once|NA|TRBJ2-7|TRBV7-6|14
TGTGCCAGCAGCCTTCGTCATCCGGCAGGCGAGCAGTACTTC
CASSLRHPAGEQYF
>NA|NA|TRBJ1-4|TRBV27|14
TGTGCCAGCACCGCCCGGGGTAGAGGTGAAAAACTGTTTTTT
CASTARGRGEKLFF
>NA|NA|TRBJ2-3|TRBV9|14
TGTGCCAGCAGCCCGAGGCCAGGGGCAGATACGCAGTATTTT
CASSPRPGADTQYF
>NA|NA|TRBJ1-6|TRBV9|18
TGTGCCAGCAGCGTAGGTAATCCGAGGAGCTCCTATAATTCACCCCTCCACTTT
CASSVGNPRSSYNSPLHF
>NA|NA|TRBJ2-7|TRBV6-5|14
TGTGCCAGCAGGCCGCCTAGCCACAACTACGAGCAGTACTTC
CASRPPSHNYEQYF
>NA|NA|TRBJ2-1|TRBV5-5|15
TGTGCCAGCAGCAGTGGGGGGGGCGTTAACAATGAGCAGTTCTTC
CASSSGGGVNNEQFF
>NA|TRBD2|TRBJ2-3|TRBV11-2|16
TGTGCCAGCAGCTTAGGGCCTGGCGGGGGGGCCGATACGCAGTATTTT
CASSLGPGGGADTQYF
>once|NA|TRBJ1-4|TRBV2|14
TGTGCCAGCACAGGGGACGCAACTAATGAAAAACTGTTTTTT
CASTGDATNEKLFF
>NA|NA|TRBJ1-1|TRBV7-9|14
TGTGCCAGCAGCTTAGTAGTCCCAGGGTCGGAAGCTTTCTTT
CASSLVVPGSEAFF
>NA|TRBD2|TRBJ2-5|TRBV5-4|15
TGTGCCAGCAGGACGGGACTAGCGGGGGTGGAGACCCAGTACTTC
CASRTGLAGVETQYF
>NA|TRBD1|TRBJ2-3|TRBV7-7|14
TGTGCTAGCAGCCTCAGGGGGCTCACGGATACGCAGTATTTT
CASSLRGLTDTQYF
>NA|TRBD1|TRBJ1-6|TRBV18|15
TGTGCCAGCTCGCTGGGACAGGTCTATAATTCACCCCTCCACTTT
CASSLGQVYNSPLHF
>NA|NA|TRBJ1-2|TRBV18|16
TGTGCCAGCTCACCACCGCTTCTGGGCTTTTCCTATGGCTACACCTTC
CASSPPLLGFSYGYTF
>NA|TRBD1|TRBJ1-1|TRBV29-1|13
TGCAGCGCCGGCGGACAGGGAGGCACTGAAGCTTTCTTT
CSAGGQGGTEAFF